The clone carrying this T cell receptor beta chain was found many times. This sample stems from a study of blood T cell repertoires in COVID-19. Whole-study context: In each case, the material was cDNA or gDNA derived from T cells, B-cell-depleted T cells, or PBMCs.

This CDR3 is built from 15 residues. Germline CDR1 and CDR2: SGHDT and YYEEEE. Unmatched junction bases numbered 4, after V lost 3 bases and J lost 2 bases. Study processing details: Reference gene primer amplification in the assay estimated nucleated cell counts. Generated by immunoSEQ multiplex PCR, the TCRdb table keeps only in-frame clones and is missing some. V, J and clone size reflect that table, while D and trimming were determined from the DNA. The data show roughly 200,000 clones, about three quarters seen once. This receptor was identified in a woman at least 80 years old with active or convalescent COVID-19. The rearrangement uses TRBV5-6 and TRBJ2-3; 9 nucleotides agree with TRBD1. Sequencing was carried out using peripheral blood. The CDR3 spells CASSWWTGDTDTQYF. DNA for the CDR3: TGTGCCAGCAGCTGGTGGACAGGGGACACAGATACGCAGTATTTT.